These 21 T cell receptor beta chains came from one sample sequenced in a study of shared clonotypes between healthy human individuals. Clones were sequenced by immunoSEQ multiplex PCR, and TCRdb holds only the in-frame ones, with some missing. Of some 2,000,000 clones in the sample, around 96% were seen once. Cells designated naive CD8 were CD45RO-negative and were positively selected for CCR7, with terminally differentiated effector memory CD45RA+ cells excluded. Source material: naive CD8+ T cells sorted from blood. The receptors stem from a man aged 18-30 years in good health.

The chain combines TRBV9 with TRBJ1-1; D is uncertain. Trimming removed 0 bases from V and 3 bases from J, with 6 bases in between. CDR1 SGDLS and CDR2 YYNGEE come from the germline V gene. The CDR3 is 13 residues long. The CDR3 here is CASSVAQYTEAFF. For the CDR3, the DNA is TGTGCCAGCAGCGTAGCTCAGTACACTGAAGCTTTCTTT.

Details on this clone: The sample has other DNA sequences that encode this CDR3 too. CDR3 nucleotide sequence: TGTGCCAGCAGTTTATCGTCAGGGTACGAGCAGTACTTC. It codes for CASSLSSGYEQYF. V is TRBV27 and J is TRBJ2-7; weak D call: TRBD1 (5 bases). The CDR3 has 13 residues. Germline CDR1 is MNHEY and CDR2 is SMNVEV (reference sequence). V was clipped by 0 bases and J by 4 bases, with 7 bases between them.

This chain connects TRBV4-3 to TRBJ1-3; D perhaps matches TRBD1 (5 bases). Germline V gene lookup returns CDR1 LGHNA and CDR2 YSLEER. Deletions cut 3 bases from V and 3 bases from J, with 15 bases between. The CDR3 is 16 residues long. CDR3 nucleotide sequence: TGCGCCAGCAGCCAGGACCAAGGGACCTATGGAAACACCATATATTTT. Translation: CASSQDQGTYGNTIYF.

The chain couples TRBV7-2 to TRBJ2-7, with D tentatively TRBD1 or TRBD2 (5 bases each). Trimming left V 4 bases short and J 0 bases short, with 7 bases between. This CDR3 spans 13 amino acids. Germline V CDR1 and CDR2: SGHTA, FQGNSA. CDR3 sequence (DNA): TGTGCCAGCAGCTGGGACCTCTCCTACGAGCAGTACTTC. Translating it yields CASSWDLSYEQYF.

The rearrangement links TRBV4-1 to TRBJ2-3; 10 bases agree with TRBD2. This CDR3 contains 17 residues. V shed 3 bases and J 1 base; nucleotides not matched to a gene: 7. The germline V gene encodes CDR1 MGHRA and CDR2 YSYEKL. CDR3 protein: CASSHIMGTSGTDTQYF. The DNA of the CDR3 is TGCGCCAGCAGCCACATCATGGGGACTAGCGGCACAGATACGCAGTATTTT.

The chain links TRBV19 to TRBJ2-3; TRBD1 agrees at 7 bases. V lost 1 base, J lost 2 bases, and 3 bases stayed unmatched. CDR3 length equals 15 residues. Germline loops: CDR1 LNHDA, CDR2 SQIVND (reference sequence). CDR3 amino acids: CASSIVTGYTDTQYF. In DNA, the CDR3 is TGTGCCAGTAGTATAGTGACAGGGTACACAGATACGCAGTATTTT.

V and J are TRBV6-1 and TRBJ1-2; D is possibly TRBD1 (6 bases). Trimming cost V 0 bases and J 8 bases, with 28 bases left between them. Per germline, CDR1 MNHNS and CDR2 SASEGT. The CDR3 runs to 19 residues. CDR3 residues: CASSEATDYRTAHRYGYTF. CDR3 coding DNA: TGTGCCAGCAGTGAAGCCACCGACTACCGGACAGCCCATCGCTACGGCTACACCTTC.

With respect to this clone: Other DNA variants within this sample encode the same CDR3. This chain joins TRBV5-1 and TRBJ1-2; possibly TRBD1 for D (5 bases). The V end lost 1 base, the J end lost 6 bases, and 7 bases lay between the germline ends. CDR3 size: 12 residues. The V gene's germline CDR1 is SGHRS and CDR2 YFSETQ. CDR3 in amino acids: CASSLLGDGYTF. The CDR3 bases are TGCGCCAGCAGCTTGTTGGGGGATGGCTACACCTTC. Based on the CDR3 plus reference TRBV5-1 and TRBJ1-2, the full variable domain is KAGVTQTPRYLIKTRGQQVTLSCSPISGHRSVSWYQQTPGQGLQFLFEYFSETQRNKGNFPGRFSGRQFSNSRSEMNVSTLELGDSALYLCASSLLGDGYTFGSGTRLTVV.

The V call is TRBV7-2, the J call TRBJ1-2; 8 nucleotides match TRBD1. This CDR3 has 14 residues. J was trimmed by 8 bases and V by 1 base; bases with no gene match: 6. CDR1 SGHTA and CDR2 FQGNSA come from the germline V gene. The CDR3 protein is CASSLVHRGNGYTF. The CDR3 nucleotides read TGTGCCAGCAGCTTAGTGCACAGGGGGAACGGCTACACCTTC. Filled out from reference TRBV7-2 and TRBJ1-2, the complete variable domain reads GAGVSQSPSNKVTEKGKDVELRCDPISGHTALYWYRQSLGQGLEFLIYFQGNSAPDKSGLPSDRFSAERTGGSVSTLTIQRTQQEDSAVYLCASSLVHRGNGYTFGSGTRLTVV.

This rearrangement joins TRBV4-1 to TRBJ2-7; D remains unclear. Between the trimmed V and J ends, which lost 3 bases and 4 bases, there was a span of 13 bases. This CDR3 is built from 14 residues. Germline values: CDR1 MGHRA, CDR2 YSYEKL. The CDR3 sequence: CASSQTPSGYEQYF. The CDR3 coding sequence is TGCGCCAGCAGCCAGACGCCATCCGGGTACGAGCAGTACTTC.

CDR3: CASSLAAPRGFGEQYF. The CDR3 DNA is TGTGCCAGCAGCTTGGCGGCCCCAAGGGGTTTTGGCGAGCAGTACTTC. The V and J genes are TRBV7-9 and TRBJ2-7, with D maybe TRBD1 (5 bases). The length of the CDR3 is 16 residues. Trimming cost V 3 bases and J 6 bases, with 21 bases left between them. Germline V lookup: CDR1 SEHNR, CDR2 FQNEAQ (reference sequence).

The chain links TRBV10-3 to TRBJ2-7; a weak D match, TRBD2 (6 bases). The CDR3 sequence is 15 residues long. The V end lost 4 bases, the J end lost 1 base, and 14 bases lay between the germline ends. Germline assignment: CDR1 ENHRY and CDR2 SYGVKD. CDR3 sequence reads: CAISGGGIRSYEQYF. The DNA of the CDR3 is TGTGCCATCAGTGGTGGAGGGATCAGGTCCTACGAGCAGTACTTC.

V is TRBV6-1 and J is TRBJ1-1; D is perhaps TRBD1 (6 bases). The CDR3 covers 17 residues. V lost 4 bases to trimming and J lost 5 bases, with 23 bases between them. Germline assignment: CDR1 MNHNS and CDR2 SASEGT. CDR3 in amino acids: CASSGRGTQVRRTEAFF. The DNA of the CDR3 is TGTGCCAGCAGTGGGCGGGGGACACAGGTCCGGAGAACTGAAGCTTTCTTT.

The chain uses TRBV9 and TRBJ2-5; 7 nucleotides align to TRBD2. V lost 3 bases to trimming and J lost 5 bases; unmatched junction nucleotides: 13. Germline lookup yields CDR1 SGDLS and CDR2 YYNGEE. The CDR3 spans 16 residues. CDR3 protein: CASSAPHTGLGETQYF. DNA of the CDR3: TGTGCCAGCAGCGCCCCCCATACCGGACTAGGGGAGACCCAGTACTTC.

This clone came up once. The chain is built from TRBV2 and TRBJ2-3; D unresolved. This CDR3 is 11 amino acids long. Trimming left V 11 bases short and J 1 base short, with 7 bases between. Germline V gives CDR1 SNHLY, CDR2 FYNNEI. CDR3 sequence: CAGKGTDTQYF. Here the CDR3 DNA reads TGTGCCGGCAAAGGCACAGATACGCAGTATTTT.

The chain combines TRBV6-1 with TRBJ2-3; no clear D gene. This CDR3 is 15 amino acids long. Looked up from germline, CDR1 is MNHNS and CDR2 is SASEGT. V was trimmed by 5 bases and J by 4 bases, leaving 16 bases between them. The CDR3 DNA reads as TGTGCCAGCAGTCTAAGGTCAGATGCGGCAGATACGCAGTATTTT. It encodes CASSLRSDAADTQYF.

The rearrangement joins TRBV6-5 to TRBJ2-5, with D possibly matching TRBD1 (6 bases). The CDR3 totals 14 residues. The germline V gene has CDR1 MNHEY and CDR2 SVGAGI. V lost 4 bases to trimming and J lost 5 bases, with 14 bases between them. CDR3 loop: CASSFDGQSETQYF. The CDR3 nucleotides are TGTGCCAGCAGTTTCGACGGACAGTCCGAGACCCAGTACTTC.

The chain couples TRBV28 to TRBJ2-1; TRBD1 matches 10 bases. The germline V gene has CDR1 MDHEN and CDR2 SYDVKM. J was trimmed by 9 bases and V by 4 bases; bases with no gene match: 9. This CDR3 spans 15 amino acids. As DNA, the CDR3 is TGTGCCAGCAGTTCCCCGGGACAGGGGATGGGTGAGCAGTTCTTC. This translates into CASSSPGQGMGEQFF.

This rearrangement joins TRBV6-1 to TRBJ2-3; 9 bases are shared with TRBD2. Germline V CDR1 and CDR2: MNHNS, SASEGT. The CDR3 runs 17 residues. V shed 4 bases and J 4 bases; nucleotides not matched to a gene: 12. The CDR3 reads CASSGITSGRGPDTQYF. CDR3 nucleotides: TGTGCCAGCAGTGGCATTACTAGCGGGCGAGGACCAGATACGCAGTATTTT.

As for this clone: Other nucleotide sequences from this sample produce the same CDR3. This chain links TRBV27 with TRBJ1-4, with D uncertain. V shed 3 bases and J shed 4 bases, with 3 bases lying between them. Germline values: CDR1 MNHEY, CDR2 SMNVEV (reference sequence). The CDR3 loop spans 12 amino acids. The CDR3 DNA is TGTGCCAGCAGTTTGGGTAATGAAAAACTGTTTTTT. It codes for CASSLGNEKLFF.

The chain is built from TRBV30 and TRBJ2-7, with a possible D match to TRBD1 (6 bases). Trimming took 4 bases from V and 1 from J, leaving 17 bases between them. There are 15 residues in the CDR3. Germline V gene sequence: CDR1 GTSNPN, CDR2 SVGIG (reference sequence). CDR3 residues: CAWTSEQGSSYEQYF. CDR3 DNA sequence: TGTGCCTGGACCTCCGAGCAGGGGAGTTCCTACGAGCAGTACTTC.